What follows is one T cell receptor (beta chain) and its context. What antigen it recognizes has not been identified. No quality values exist for individual bases; no much larger clone is one base distant. The record originates from a study of blood T cell repertoires in COVID-19 (dated by TCRdb to 2020 to 2022). The study in broad terms: The collaborator samples originated in the United States, Italy and Spain and spanned the acute and convalescent phases of COVID-19. The prospective study material was composed of cDNA or gDNA derived from T cells, B-cell-depleted T cells, or PBMCs. The dataset comprised deeply sampled blood TCRbeta repertoires from subjects exposed to, actively infected with, or recovered from COVID-19. The repertoires were made available in a free public database intended to serve as a resource for research on the immune response to SARS-CoV-2. Samples came from the ongoing ImmuneRACE study (first 160 participants) plus 1,254 subjects from 6 global collaborators. Sample metadata almost always included a de-identified subject ID, COVID-19 status, age in years and sex. Where HLA class I and class II types were available, the types were taken from metadata supplied by the sample provider, not from assay-based typing. The study at large found these results: The quantity of clinical and demographic metadata differed by source and by participant and was supplied without curation.

In the prospective study, participants were roughly 18 to 95 years old, resided in fewer than 25 geographic areas of the United States, and were enrolled through a virtual design. Cohort assignment in the prospective study relied on participant-reported clinical history from a screening survey and a study questionnaire. Recovered participants in ImmuneRACE Cohort 3 were defined as having two consecutive negative NP/OP PCR tests, clearance from a healthcare professional, or resolution of symptoms. In the prospective study, mobile phlebotomists collected whole blood, serum and a nasopharyngeal or oropharyngeal swab from each participant. Additional blood draws and questionnaires over an approximately 2-month period could optionally be provided by prospective study participants. Prospective study blood samples were shipped either frozen or at room temperature before DNA extraction. The immunoSEQ Assay, a bias-controlled multiplex PCR, was used to amplify TCRbeta CDR3 regions from genomic DNA. As for the original processing: Nucleated cell counts per sample were estimated from amplification of reference gene primers within the assay. To quantify the absolute abundance of each unique TCRbeta CDR3 rearrangement, sequence reads were collapsed and filtered. Productive Simpson clonality was computed per sample as the square root of Simpson's diversity index over productive rearrangements. Entries here come from immuneACCESS through TCRdb and include only in-frame sequences with V and J called. Some clones fail to appear in such tables; in the studies checked, an unresolved V gene covers under half of the shortfall, and the cause of the remainder is unknown. V and J calls and clone size are those listed in that table; D and trimming were worked out from the DNA. For this sample the table gives more than 100,000 clones, of which over 80% were detected only once. Of the sample, approximately 3.9% falls within the top ten clones.

The CDR3 covers 15 residues, taking in both the cysteine and the phenylalanine. Just CDR3 DNA is preserved here, 45 bases in frame from base 1. The V and J ends are trimmed by 3 bases and 0 bases, leaving 10 bases between them. CDR1 SGHTS and CDR2 YDEGEE are derived from the germline V gene. Specimen: PBMCs or T cells enriched from blood (not recorded which). This receptor was identified in a woman in her 30s who had recovered from COVID-19. The V gene is TRBV5-8 and the J gene is TRBJ1-3, with the D gene uncertain. The CDR3 protein sequence reads: CASSSGLYSGNTIYF. At the DNA level, the sequence is TGTGCCAGCAGCTCCGGACTGTACTCTGGAAACACCATATATTTT.